The next 29 T cell receptor beta chains were all read from a single sample in a study of tissue T cells after allogeneic stem cell transplantation. Described time point: mouse harvest day 7 after allogeneic transplant. Mouse grafts combined 10^7 T-cell-depleted bone marrow cells with 10^6 splenic CD5+ T cells. Repertoires were generated with immunoSEQ multiplex PCR, while TCRdb's copy carries only in-frame clones and drops some. The table has about 11,000 clones, about two fifths seen once; the top ten hold 1.8%. Material for sequencing was skin. The receptors were sampled from a female BALB/c mouse given C57BL/6 T cells with graft-versus-host disease after an allogeneic hematopoietic cell transplant.

A few counts support this clone. Mouse gene names apply. Read sequence stops 1 residue before the CDR3 end, and the germline J gene provides the missing end. The chain links TRBV26 to TRBJ2-5; TRBD1 agrees at 10 bases. CDR1 KGHPV and CDR2 FQNQEV come from the germline V gene (reference sequence). V lost 4 bases, J lost 4 bases, and 5 bases stayed unmatched. The CDR3 totals 15 residues. The covered CDR3 bases are TGTGCCAGCAGTCGTCCGGGACAGGGGAAAGACACCCAGTAC. Residues: CASSRPGQGKDTQY. The entire CDR3 reads CASSRPGQGKDTQYF.

Concerning this clone itself: The genes and germline here are from mouse. The read ends 1 residue shy of where the CDR3 ends; the end is completed using the germline J gene. The gene calls are TRBV26 and TRBJ2-7; 10 bases align to TRBD1. With 2 bases clipped from V and 7 bases from J, the junction kept 8 bases outside the gene matches. The germline CDR1 and CDR2 sequences are KGHPV and FQNQEV (reference sequence). The CDR3 extends over 15 amino acids. The CDR3 bases that were read are TGTGCCAGCAGTCTGGAAGGGACAGGGGCGGGGGAACAGTAC. It translates to CASSLEGTGAGEQY. The whole CDR3 protein is CASSLEGTGAGEQYF.

On this clone itself: The listed genes are named as in mouse. Read data end 1 residue before the CDR3 end; the end is taken from the germline J gene. V and J are TRBV13-1 and TRBJ2-4, with D possibly called TRBD1 or TRBD2 (5 bases each). Trimming took 0 bases from V and 7 from J, leaving 12 bases between them. The CDR3 consists of 14 residues. Germline CDR1 NSHNY, CDR2 SYGAGN. The CDR3 here is CASSDGGRGDTLYF. The CDR3 DNA, read in part, is TGTGCCAGCAGTGATGGGGGGAGAGGAGACACCTTGTAC.

With respect to this clone: Gene names and germline match the mouse. Sequencing ends 1 residue short of the CDR3 end; the germline J gene provides the rest. The gene calls are TRBV26 and TRBJ2-2; 10 positions match TRBD2. Germline CDR1 is KGHPV and CDR2 is FQNQEV (reference sequence). Trimming took 3 bases from V and 2 from J; bases not matched to a gene: 3. The CDR3 runs 16 residues. The CDR3 bases that were read are TGTGCCAGCAGTCTCTGGGGGGGCAGGAACACCGGGCAGCTCTAC. Its translation is CASSLWGGRNTGQLY. The whole CDR3 sequence is CASSLWGGRNTGQLYF.

With respect to this clone: Genes and germline are mouse. The CDR3 end lies 1 residue beyond the end of the read and is filled in from the germline J gene. V and J are TRBV1 and TRBJ1-3; D is unresolved. This CDR3 region has 16 residues. V was cut by 0 bases and J by 0 bases, with 9 bases left in between. The germline V gene encodes CDR1 NSQYPW and CDR2 LRSPGD (reference sequence). The CDR3 spells CTCSADDKNSGNTLYF. Incomplete CDR3 DNA: TGCACCTGCAGTGCAGACGACAAAAATTCTGGAAATACGCTCTAT.

A remark on this clone: Any gene name here is a mouse gene name. The read falls 1 residue short of the CDR3 end, and the missing part is taken from the germline J gene. The V call is TRBV26, the J call TRBJ2-7, with D uncertain. The CDR3 sequence is 10 residues long. V was cut by 3 bases and J by 7 bases, with 4 bases left in between. Germline-derived CDR1 and CDR2 are KGHPV and FQNQEV (reference sequence). Incomplete CDR3 DNA: TGTGCCAGCAGTCTTGCAGAACAGTAC. Translated: CASSLAEQY. The full CDR3 protein is CASSLAEQYF.

As regards this clone: Any gene name here is a mouse gene name. The missing CDR3 end, 1 residue past where the read stops, is filled in from the germline J gene. This rearrangement joins TRBV26 to TRBJ2-7; 8 nucleotides agree with TRBD2. With 3 bases clipped from V and 7 bases from J, the junction kept 5 bases outside the gene matches. The CDR3 extends over 13 amino acids. Germline-derived CDR1 and CDR2 are KGHPV and FQNQEV (reference sequence). CDR3 loop: CASSLGGGWEQYF. The CDR3 DNA, read in part, is TGTGCCAGCAGTCTCGGGGGGGGCTGGGAACAGTAC.

With respect to this clone: Each gene name is a mouse one. The CDR3 goes on 1 residue after the read ends, and that part is filled in from the germline J gene. This chain uses TRBV17 with TRBJ2-5; TRBD1 aligns across 8 bases. The CDR3 runs to 14 residues. With V trimmed by 5 bases and J by 5 bases, 6 bases remained unmatched. From germline, CDR1 is MNHDT and CDR2 YYDKIL. The chain's CDR3 is CASSRQGRGDTQYF. The CDR3 bases that were read are TGTGCTAGCAGTCGACAGGGGCGTGGAGACACCCAGTAC.

This clone has a handful of counts. Germline and genes: mouse. The CDR3 is cut off 1 residue early in the read; its end comes from the germline J gene. The V call is TRBV13-3, the J call TRBJ2-2; 7 positions match TRBD1. The CDR3 extends over 14 amino acids. Unmatched junction bases numbered 3, after V lost 4 bases and J lost 3 bases. Germline CDR1 and CDR2: NNHDY and SYVADS. CDR3 region: CASSRQGDTGQLYF. CDR3 DNA, as far as it was read: TGTGCCAGCAGTCGACAGGGAGACACCGGGCAGCTCTAC.

With respect to this clone: Gene names denote mouse genes. Read coverage stops 1 residue before the CDR3 terminus; the germline J gene supplies the remainder. This chain joins TRBV26 and TRBJ1-4, with D hard to call. CDR3 length: 15 residues. V lost 5 bases, J lost 0 bases, and 10 bases lay in between. From germline, CDR1 is KGHPV and CDR2 FQNQEV (reference sequence). CDR3 residues: CASSTVPVSNERLFF. CDR3 DNA, as far as it was read: TGTGCCAGCAGTACTGTCCCAGTTTCCAACGAAAGATTATTT.

Of note for this clone: Germline and genes here are mouse. The read finishes 1 residue shy of the CDR3 end, and the germline J gene is used to complete it. The chain uses TRBV19 and TRBJ2-2; TRBD1 aligns across 8 bases. With V trimmed by 6 bases and J by 6 bases, 4 bases remained unmatched. This CDR3 is 13 amino acids long. Germline V gene lookup returns CDR1 FNHDT and CDR2 SITEND (reference sequence). The part of the CDR3 DNA that was read is TGTGCCAGCATCAGGGGGCGCCCCGGGCAGCTCTAC. Protein product: CASIRGRPGQLY. The whole CDR3 reads CASIRGRPGQLYF.

A word on this clone: Mouse names are used for the genes. The sequence runs out 1 residue before the end of the CDR3; the remainder is reconstructed from the germline J gene. V is TRBV26 and J is TRBJ2-4; D is possibly TRBD1 (6 bases). Germline CDR1 KGHPV, CDR2 FQNQEV (reference sequence). This CDR3 comprises 13 residues. V was pared by 6 bases and J by 0 bases, with 7 bases between. The CDR3 DNA, read in part, is TGTGCCAGCAGCAGGGGTAGTCAAAACACCTTGTAC. Its translation is CASSRGSQNTLY. From start to end, the CDR3 is CASSRGSQNTLYF.

For this clone: Each gene name is a mouse one. The read ends 1 residue early relative to the CDR3; the germline J gene fills the gap. The rearrangement links TRBV3 to TRBJ1-1, with 10 bases identical to TRBD1. The germline gives CDR1 SNHLY, CDR2 FYNGKV (reference sequence). Germline trimming cut 4 bases from V and 10 bases from J; bases unmatched to any gene: 3. The CDR3 consists of 12 residues. The CDR3 protein is CASSSGQGPVFF. CDR3 DNA, as far as it was read: TGTGCCAGCAGCTCGGGACAGGGGCCAGTCTTC. Using reference TRBV3 and TRBJ1-1 for the parts outside the CDR3, the full variable domain is GPKVLQIPSHQIIDMGQMVTLNCDPVSNHLYFYWYKQILGQQMEFLVNFYNGKVMEKSKLFKDQFSVERPDGSYFTLKIQPTALEDSAVYFCASSSGQGPVFFGKGTRLTVV.

With respect to this clone: Gene names are the mouse ones. The read terminates 1 residue before the CDR3 end, so the remaining end is supplied by the germline J gene. The chain links TRBV23 to TRBJ1-2; the D call TRBD1 from the table was never checked on the DNA. CDR1 is KGHTA and CDR2 is FQNQQP in the germline V gene. The CDR3 is 14 residues long. CDR3 region: CSSSAQGANSDYTF. CDR3 DNA, as far as it was read: TGCTCCAGCAGTGCCCAGGGGGCAAACTCCGACTACACC. Based on the CDR3 plus reference TRBV23 and TRBJ1-2, the full variable domain is DAAVTQKPRYLIKMKGQEAEMKCIPEKGHTAVFWYQQKQSKELKFLIYFQNQQPLDQIDMVKERFSAVCPSSSLCSLGIRTCEAEDSALYLCSSSAQGANSDYTFGSGTRLLVI.

Comments on this clone: Mouse names are used for the genes. The CDR3 goes on 1 residue after the read ends, and that part is filled in from the germline J gene. The chain is built from TRBV13-1 and TRBJ1-6, with 7 bases matching TRBD1. TRBJ1-6 is an ORF, and what it does is uncertain. Germline lookup yields CDR1 NSHNY and CDR2 SYGAGN. This CDR3 has 16 residues. Unmatched junction bases numbered 7, after V lost 0 bases and J lost 7 bases. The CDR3 spells CASSDAAGGGNSPLYF. The DNA read from the CDR3 is TGTGCCAGCAGTGATGCGGCAGGGGGAGGGAATTCGCCCCTCTAC.

This clone is medium-sized (0.01 to 0.1%) by share. All gene names here are mouse names. The read ends 1 residue before the CDR3 terminus; that terminus is restored from the germline J gene. This chain links TRBV16 with TRBJ2-4; no definite D call. CDR1 and CDR2 (germline): SGHSA, FRNQAP. The germline V and J ends were trimmed by 5 bases and 1 base, with 4 bases remaining between them. This CDR3 contains 12 residues. Partial CDR3 DNA: TGTGCAAGCAGCGGGGGTCAAAACACCTTGTAC. Amino acids: CASSGGQNTLY. The CDR3, in full, reads CASSGGQNTLYF.

By frequency in the sample, this clone is medium-sized (0.01 to 0.1%). Genes and germline come from the mouse. The sequence runs out 1 residue before the end of the CDR3; the remainder is reconstructed from the germline J gene. The chain uses TRBV24 and TRBJ2-1, with 8 bases lining up with TRBD1. The V gene's germline CDR1 is KGHTA and CDR2 FRNEEI. With V trimmed by 3 bases and J by 1 base, 2 bases remained unmatched. The CDR3 has 15 residues. This CDR3 reads CASSLRDRNYAEQFF. CDR3 DNA, as far as it was read: TGTGCCAGCAGTCTTAGGGACAGGAACTATGCTGAGCAGTTC.

This clone rates as medium-sized. Each gene name is a mouse one. Coverage ceases 1 residue before the CDR3 finishes, and the germline J gene fills in the end. The V gene is TRBV26, the J gene TRBJ1-2; TRBD1 aligns across 11 bases. From germline, CDR1 is KGHPV and CDR2 FQNQEV (reference sequence). There are 13 residues in the CDR3. With V trimmed by 6 bases and J by 5 bases, 2 bases remained unmatched. CDR3 sequence reads: CASSGQGASDYTF. The sequenced part of the CDR3 DNA is TGTGCCAGCAGCGGACAGGGGGCGTCCGACTACACC. Together with reference TRBV26 and TRBJ1-2, the CDR3 gives the full variable domain: NSKVIQTPRYLVKGQGQKAKMRCIPEKGHPVVFWYQQNKNNEFKFLINFQNQEVLQQIDMTEKRFSAECPSNSPCSLEIQSSEAGDSALYLCASSGQGASDYTFGSGTRLLVI.

On this clone: Mouse gene names apply. The DNA ends 1 residue before the CDR3 does, and the rest of the CDR3 is filled in from the germline J gene. The chain couples TRBV26 to TRBJ2-7; the D gene is possibly TRBD1 (5 bases). This CDR3 comprises 12 residues. Trimming took off 6 bases at V and 4 bases at J, with 10 bases between the two ends. Per germline, CDR1 KGHPV and CDR2 FQNQEV (reference sequence). The covered CDR3 bases are TGTGCCAGCAGCCGGACAAATTATGAACAGTAC. It specifies CASSRTNYEQY. The complete CDR3 sequence is CASSRTNYEQYF.

Of note for this clone: The gene symbols are mouse symbols. The read finishes 1 residue shy of the CDR3 end, and the germline J gene is used to complete it. The gene calls are TRBV17 and TRBJ2-2, with 11 bases identical to TRBD2. J was trimmed by 4 bases and V by 6 bases; bases with no gene match: 1. Germline V gene sequence: CDR1 MNHDT, CDR2 YYDKIL. There are 14 residues in the CDR3. This chain's CDR3 is CASRDWGGTGQLYF. CDR3 DNA, as far as it was read: TGTGCTAGCAGAGACTGGGGGGGCACCGGGCAGCTCTAC.

As regards this clone: The gene names given are mouse names. The CDR3 end lies 1 residue beyond the end of the read and is filled in from the germline J gene. The gene calls are TRBV15 and TRBJ2-2, with 11 bases identical to TRBD2. J lost 4 bases, V lost 5 bases, and 3 bases had no gene match. CDR1 and CDR2 (germline): SGHND, FRSKSL. The CDR3 extends over 15 amino acids. CDR3: CASSRTGGSTGQLYF. Partial CDR3 DNA: TGTGCCAGCAGTCGGACTGGGGGGAGCACCGGGCAGCTCTAC.

This clone was seen a few times. The gene names given are mouse names. From the germline J gene comes the end of the CDR3, since the read stops 1 residue before it. This chain links TRBV12-1 with TRBJ1-4; TRBD1 matches at 8 bases. J gave up 6 bases and V 0 bases, and 2 bases lay outside the gene matches. The length of the CDR3 is 14 residues. The germline CDR1 and CDR2 sequences are SGHSN and HYEKVE. Incomplete CDR3 DNA: TGTGCCAGCTCTCTCGCAGGGGGCCACGAAAGATTATTT. Its translation: CASSLAGGHERLF. The CDR3 reads in full as CASSLAGGHERLFF.

Remarks on this clone: These gene names are mouse names. The CDR3 end falls 1 residue outside the read, so it is completed with the germline J gene. The rearrangement joins TRBV26 to TRBJ2-4, with 13 bases matching TRBD2. CDR1 is KGHPV, CDR2 FQNQEV, per germline (reference sequence). After removal of 7 bases from V and 0 bases from J, the junction contained 4 bases not matched to a gene. The CDR3 has 16 residues. Partial CDR3 DNA: TGTGCCAGCAAACCGGGACTGGGGGGGAGTCAAAACACCTTGTAC. Encoded protein: CASKPGLGGSQNTLY. The full CDR3 protein reads CASKPGLGGSQNTLYF.

As for this clone: Here the gene names and germline are mouse. Coverage ceases 1 residue before the CDR3 finishes, and the germline J gene fills in the end. The chain is built from TRBV13-1 and TRBJ1-1, with D maybe TRBD1 (6 bases). Germline values: CDR1 NSHNY, CDR2 SYGAGN. V was trimmed by 2 bases and J by 7 bases, leaving 6 bases between them. This CDR3 contains 11 residues. CDR3 bases read: TGTGCCAGCAGTGACAGGGGAGAAGTCTTC. Protein: CASSDRGEVF. Given in full, the CDR3 is CASSDRGEVFF.

About this clone: The gene symbols are mouse symbols. With the read ending 1 residue before the CDR3 end, the germline J gene is used to fill in that end. The chain employs TRBV26 and TRBJ2-3; D might be TRBD1 (6 bases). This CDR3 spans 15 amino acids. Germline V lookup: CDR1 KGHPV, CDR2 FQNQEV (reference sequence). Between the trimmed V and J ends, which lost 5 bases and 0 bases, there was a span of 12 bases. The CDR3 is CASSGGTTSAETLYF. CDR3 bases read: TGTGCCAGCAGTGGCGGGACAACTAGTGCAGAAACGCTGTAT.

Worth noting for this clone: Gene names follow the mouse nomenclature. With the read ending 1 residue before the CDR3 end, the germline J gene is used to fill in that end. J is TRBJ1-1 and V is TRBV26; the D is unclear. CDR1 is KGHPV, CDR2 FQNQEV, per germline (reference sequence). Between the trimmed V and J ends, which lost 1 base and 1 base, there was a span of 7 bases. The CDR3 sequence is 14 residues long. The sequenced CDR3 bases are TGTGCCAGCAGTCTGTTCCATCAAAACACAGAAGTCTTC. It is translated as CASSLFHQNTEVF. The full CDR3 sequence reads CASSLFHQNTEVFF.

As to this clone: Gene labels here are mouse ones. The read comes to an end 1 residue before the CDR3 does, leaving the germline J gene to fill in the end. The chain employs TRBV3 and TRBJ2-1, with a weak D call TRBD1 (6 bases). The CDR3 is 14 amino acids. The V end lost 2 bases, the J end lost 1 base, and 6 bases lay between the germline ends. CDR1 is SNHLY, CDR2 FYNGKV, per germline (reference sequence). The CDR3 sequence is CASSLQGNYAEQFF. Incomplete CDR3 DNA: TGTGCCAGCAGCTTACAGGGGAACTATGCTGAGCAGTTC. The complete variable domain, with remaining parts taken from reference TRBV3 and TRBJ2-1, reads GPKVLQIPSHQIIDMGQMVTLNCDPVSNHLYFYWYKQILGQQMEFLVNFYNGKVMEKSKLFKDQFSVERPDGSYFTLKIQPTALEDSAVYFCASSLQGNYAEQFFGPGTRLTVL.

The table lists this clone with a few counts. The gene symbols are mouse symbols. Sequencing ends 1 residue short of the CDR3 end; the germline J gene provides the rest. The chain links TRBV26 to TRBJ1-1, with D possibly matching TRBD1 (5 bases). Germline values: CDR1 KGHPV, CDR2 FQNQEV (reference sequence). V lost 1 base, J lost 1 base, and 10 bases lay in between. The CDR3 consists of 15 residues. Here the CDR3 reads CASSLWGRENTEVFF. Incomplete CDR3 DNA: TGTGCCAGCAGTCTGTGGGGGAGGGAAAACACAGAAGTCTTC.

This clone has just a few counts. Gene names and germline refer to mouse. The read terminates 1 residue ahead of where the CDR3 ends, so the germline J gene completes it. The genes are TRBV5 and TRBJ1-4; TRBD1 agrees at 7 bases. The trim removed 3 bases at V and 0 bases at J, leaving 1 base unmatched. This CDR3 spans 15 amino acids. CDR1 is LGHNA and CDR2 is YNLKQL in the germline V gene (reference sequence). The CDR3 here is CASSQTGISNERLFF. The CDR3 bases that were read are TGTGCCAGCAGCCAGACAGGGATTTCCAACGAAAGATTATTT.